The 3 T cell receptor beta chains presented below share a single source sample, sequenced in a study of blood T cell repertoires in COVID-19. The table came from immunoSEQ multiplex PCR; TCRdb's copy has only in-frame clones and leaves some out. Among 100,000 to 110,000 clones listed, roughly nine tenths were seen once. The sample comprised peripheral blood. These receptors were taken from a man aged 50 to 60 with active COVID-19.

The J gene is TRBJ1-3, the V gene TRBV25-1, with TRBD1 matching over 8 bases. V lost 3 bases and J lost 7; bases outside the gene matches: 11. CDR3 length: 16 amino acids. Germline lookup yields CDR1 MGHDK and CDR2 SYGVNS. CDR3 DNA: TGTGCCAGCAGTGATTATCGGACAGGGAAAATTAACACCATATATTTT. It translates to CASSDYRTGKINTIYF.

This chain connects TRBV5-1 to TRBJ2-3, with 10 bases fitting TRBD2. The trim removed 4 bases at V and 5 bases at J, leaving 7 bases unmatched. The CDR3 length is 15 residues. In germline, CDR1 is SGHRS, CDR2 YFSETQ. CDR3 loop: CASSGGSSGGDTQYF. CDR3 sequence (DNA): TGCGCCAGCAGCGGAGGATCTAGCGGGGGAGATACGCAGTATTTT.

The V call is TRBV5-6, the J call TRBJ1-3; no definite D call. The CDR3 has 14 residues. Between the trimmed V and J ends, which lost 1 base and 2 bases, there was a span of 7 bases. CDR1 and CDR2 (germline): SGHDT, YYEEEE. CDR3 region: CASSLLAAGNTIYF. CDR3 sequence (DNA): TGTGCCAGCAGCTTGCTTGCAGCTGGAAACACCATATATTTT.